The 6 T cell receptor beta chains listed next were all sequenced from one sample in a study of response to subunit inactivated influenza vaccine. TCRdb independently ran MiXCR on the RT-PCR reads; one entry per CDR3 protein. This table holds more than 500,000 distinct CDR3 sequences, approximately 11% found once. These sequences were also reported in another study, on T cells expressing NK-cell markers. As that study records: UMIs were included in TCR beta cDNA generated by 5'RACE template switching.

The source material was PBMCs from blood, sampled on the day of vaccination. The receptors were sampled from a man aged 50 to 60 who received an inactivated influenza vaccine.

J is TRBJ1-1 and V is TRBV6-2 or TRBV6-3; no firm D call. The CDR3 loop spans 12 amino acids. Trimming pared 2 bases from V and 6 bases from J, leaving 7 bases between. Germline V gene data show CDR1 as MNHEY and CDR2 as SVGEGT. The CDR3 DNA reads TGTGCCAGCAGTTACGGGGTCCCTGAAGCTTTCTTT. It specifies CASSYGVPEAFF.

Here the CDR3 reads CATQRDGQETQYF. The CDR3 nucleotides are TGTGCCACCCAGCGGGATGGGCAAGAGACCCAGTACTTC. This chain connects TRBV6-2 or TRBV6-3 to TRBJ2-5, with 7 bases aligning to TRBD2. Per the germline V gene, CDR1 is MNHEY and CDR2 is SVGEGT. The CDR3 loop spans 13 amino acids. V shed 10 bases, J shed 2 bases, and the junction held 7 bases outside the gene matches.

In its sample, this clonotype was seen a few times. The CDR3 spells CASSASGQGGGMGTQYF. In DNA form, the CDR3 reads TGTGCCAGCAGTGCCAGCGGACAGGGGGGCGGGATGGGAACGCAGTATTTT. V is TRBV28 and J is TRBJ2-3, with 10 nucleotides matching TRBD1. V lost 5 bases and J lost 9; bases outside the gene matches: 17. This CDR3 spans 17 amino acids. Looked up from germline, CDR1 is MDHEN and CDR2 is SYDVKM.

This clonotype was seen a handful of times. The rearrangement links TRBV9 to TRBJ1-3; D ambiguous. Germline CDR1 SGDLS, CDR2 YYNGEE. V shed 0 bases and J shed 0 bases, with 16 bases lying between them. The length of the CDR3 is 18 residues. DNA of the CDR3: TGTGCCAGCAGCGTAGCGGTCGAGCAGCAGAGCTCTGGAAACACCATATATTTT. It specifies CASSVAVEQQSSGNTIYF.

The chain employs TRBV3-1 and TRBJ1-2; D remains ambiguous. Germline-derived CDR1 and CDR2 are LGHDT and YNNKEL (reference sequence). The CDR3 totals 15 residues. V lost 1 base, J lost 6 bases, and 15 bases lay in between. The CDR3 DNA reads TGTGCCAGCAGCCAAGTCTGGAGCTCGGTGCATGGCTACACCTTC. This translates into CASSQVWSSVHGYTF.

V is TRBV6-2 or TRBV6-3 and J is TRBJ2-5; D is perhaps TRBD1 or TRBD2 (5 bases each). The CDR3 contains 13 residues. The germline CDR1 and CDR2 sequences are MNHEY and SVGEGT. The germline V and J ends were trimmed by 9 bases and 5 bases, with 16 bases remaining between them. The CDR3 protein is CASARGEGETQYF. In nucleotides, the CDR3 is TGTGCCAGTGCGAGGGGAGAAGGGGAGACCCAGTACTTC.